This TCR beta chain was retrieved from a study of metastatic and nonmetastatic thyroid tumors. Study observations and caveats: Across blood and tumor, TCR beta diversity in malignant thyroid tumors was reportedly significantly higher than in benign nodules.

This CDR3 spans 14 amino acids. The V end lost 1 base, the J end lost 7 bases, and 11 bases lay between the germline ends. Using MiXCR, TCRdb re-called clones from the PCR reads. The table has about 20,000 clones, 15% to 18% seen once. About this clone itself: Its antigen is undetermined.

Among the patients, none had received any treatment before thyroid surgery. This chain joins TRBV12-3 or TRBV12-4 and TRBJ1-5; the D gene is possibly TRBD1 (6 bases). Sequenced input: blood. The TCR comes from a female donor with papillary thyroid cancer or a benign thyroid nodule (not recorded which). Some clones in this sample may be carry-over from other donors' samples. The DNA for the CDR3 is TGTGCCAGCAGTTTAGGTCAGGGGATACAGCCCCAGCATTTT. It encodes CASSLGQGIQPQHF.